The entry below describes one TCR beta chain. What it binds is not known. This sample was included in a study of cytomegalovirus exposure and HLA in healthy donors. Overall study: Previous work identified 120 million or so unique TCR beta sequences from roughly 170 million T cells. Study-wide results and caveats: The sole available immune exposure information was CMV serostatus. Later analysis identified a missense DCLRE1C variant that was linked to TCR beta V- and J-gene trimming.

Researchers ran the PCR with 60 Vbeta and 13 Jbeta primers. Assay: immunoSEQ multiplex PCR; the TCRdb copy retains only in-frame clones and omits some. Here the sample spans some 100,000 clones, 76% being singletons. The clonotype was recovered from a woman aged 50 to 60 in good health and CMV-seropositive. Sequenced: PBMCs.

The CDR3 bases are TGTGCCATCAGTGAGCTGACAGGGGCCGGGGAGCTGTTTTTT. Amino acid sequence: CAISELTGAGELFF. This chain connects TRBV10-3 to TRBJ2-2; 8 bases are a match to TRBD1. CDR1 is ENHRY, CDR2 SYGVKD, per germline. With V trimmed by 2 bases and J by 6 bases, 2 bases remained unmatched. The CDR3 runs to 14 residues.